This entry lists 5 T cell receptor beta chains sequenced from one sample in a study of blood T cells in healthy people across ages. Combining a sample-barcoded 5' primer with a J-beta primer mix, a second PCR ran for about 6 to 11 cycles. TCRdb recomputed calls from the 5' RACE reads with MiXCR, one row per CDR3 protein. This sample yields about 1 million distinct CDR3 sequences, of which 35% to 50% are seen a single time; over 15% belongs to the top ten. Sequencing input: blood. The receptors come from a woman aged 55-70 years in good health.

This clonotype was seen many times. An end of the junction does not agree with germline; a read error may underlie this. The chain joins TRBV5-1 to TRBJ2-5; tentative D call: TRBD2 (6 bases). Per the germline V gene, CDR1 is SGHRS and CDR2 is YFSETQ. This CDR3 contains 14 residues. The CDR3 region has the DNA TGTGCCAGCAGCTTACGGGGGAGGCAAGAGACCCAGTACTTC. Translating gives CASSLRGRQETQYF.

This clonotype was observed a handful of times. The rearrangement uses TRBV3-1 and TRBJ2-5; D remains ambiguous. Germline V gene data show CDR1 as LGHDT and CDR2 as YNNKEL (reference sequence). The CDR3 covers 13 residues. V lost 4 bases and J lost 7, with 13 bases in between. Written as DNA, the CDR3 is TGTGCCAGCAGCCCGGCATCTTCGGGGACCCAGTACTTC. As protein: CASSPASSGTQYF.

The chain links TRBV20-1 to TRBJ2-5, with TRBD1 identical over 12 bases. With the DNA end fitting TRBJ2-7 better, the J assignment may be wrong. This CDR3 is built from 13 residues. The V gene's germline CDR1 is DFQATT and CDR2 SNEGSKA (reference sequence). CDR3 coding DNA: TGCAGTGCGGGGGACAGGGGGCTCGACGAGCAGTACTTC. Its protein is CSAGDRGLDEQYF.

V gene TRBV2 combines with J gene TRBJ2-3; no clear D. The CDR3 spans 14 residues. Germline-derived CDR1 and CDR2 are SNHLY and FYNNEI. The germline V and J ends were trimmed by 10 bases and 0 bases, with 14 bases remaining between them. This CDR3 is CATSVEPSTDTQYF. The CDR3 DNA follows: TGTGCCACCTCCGTGGAGCCTAGCACAGATACGCAGTATTTT.

This clonotype turned up a few times. The chain couples TRBV5-4 to TRBJ2-7; 7 positions match TRBD1. Germline CDR1 and CDR2: SGHNT and YYREEE (reference sequence). This CDR3 is built from 13 residues. Trimming removed 9 bases from V and 3 bases from J; junction bases left unmatched: 9. Here the CDR3 DNA reads TGTGCCACCACCGGGACAGAAGACTACGAGCAGTACTTC. Translating gives CATTGTEDYEQYF.